These T cell receptor beta chains were read from a single sample in a study of post-analysis software for immune sequencing data. One entry per CDR3 protein, called by TCRdb with MiXCR from the PCR reads. The repertoire consists of hundreds of thousands of distinct CDR3 sequences, with about a third occurring once and the leading ten covering roughly an eighth. Sequencing used blood. The receptors come from a girl aged 10 to 17 with multiple sclerosis. Both conserved end residues are part of each CDR3. The D gene is left open where the match is weak. Only part of the rows carry a size: once, few, many, or a class if the clone is expanded.

D gene,V gene,clone size,J gene,CDR3 protein,CDR3 DNA
.,TRBV6-5,few,TRBJ1-5,CASSWGYDQPQHF,TGTGCCAGCAGTTGGGGTTACGATCAGCCCCAGCATTTT
TRBD2,TRBV4-1,few,TRBJ2-3,CASSHPPGGGADTQYF,TGCGCCAGCAGCCACCCCCCGGGGGGGGGCGCAGATACGCAGTATTTT
TRBD1,TRBV10-3,few,TRBJ2-5,CAISSPGRQGGEQYF,TGTGCCATCAGCTCACCCGGCCGACAGGGTGGAGAGCAGTACTTC
.,TRBV29-1,many,TRBJ2-1,CSVGDFESSYNEQFF,TGCAGCGTGGGGGACTTTGAGAGCTCCTACAATGAGCAGTTCTTC
.,TRBV6-5,.,TRBJ2-5,CASSQTARQETQYF,TGTGCCAGCAGTCAGACGGCTCGGCAAGAGACCCAGTACTTC
.,TRBV7-2,few,TRBJ2-7,CASSLSGPLSYEQYF,TGTGCCAGCAGCTTATCAGGGCCTCTCTCCTACGAGCAGTACTTC
TRBD1,TRBV12-3/TRBV12-4,.,TRBJ2-7,CASRSGQANEQYF,TGTGCCAGCAGATCCGGACAGGCGAACGAGCAGTACTTC
TRBD1,TRBV7-2,few,TRBJ2-4,CASSSTPTMTGGGNIQYF,TGTGCCAGCAGCTCGACCCCTACCATGACAGGGGGCGGAAACATTCAGTACTTC
.,TRBV4-2,few,TRBJ1-2,CASSQTSNYGYTF,TGTGCCAGCAGCCAGACATCTAACTATGGCTACACCTTC
TRBD1,TRBV7-7,.,TRBJ2-1,CASSYSTGGNNEQFF,TGTGCTAGCAGCTATTCGACAGGGGGTAACAATGAGCAGTTCTTC
.,TRBV9,.,TRBJ2-3,CASSVGTTGFLDTQYF,TGTGCCAGCAGCGTAGGGACTACCGGGTTTCTAGATACGCAGTATTTT
TRBD1,TRBV12-3/TRBV12-4,.,TRBJ1-2,CASSDREAHGYTF,TGTGCCAGCAGCGACAGGGAGGCTCATGGCTACACCTTC
.,TRBV5-1,few,TRBJ2-7,CASRPNPGLSYEQYF,TGCGCCAGCAGGCCAAACCCCGGGCTGTCCTACGAGCAGTACTTC
.,TRBV12-3/TRBV12-4,.,TRBJ2-7,CASSPSQARYEQYF,TGTGCCAGCAGTCCATCACAGGCTAGGTACGAGCAGTACTTC
TRBD1,TRBV29-1,.,TRBJ2-3,CSGARTGDIDTQYF,TGCAGCGGGGCCCGGACAGGGGACATAGATACGCAGTATTTT
TRBD2,TRBV5-1,.,TRBJ2-3,CASSPRDPSGVPDTQYF,TGCGCCAGCAGCCCCCGAGATCCTAGCGGGGTCCCAGATACGCAGTATTTT
TRBD1,TRBV24-1,.,TRBJ2-2,CATSDAGTGVDGELFF,TGTGCCACCAGTGACGCCGGGACAGGGGTGGACGGGGAGCTGTTTTTT
.,TRBV12-3/TRBV12-4,few,TRBJ2-5,CASSFNVEGETQYF,TGTGCCAGCAGTTTTAACGTCGAGGGGGAGACCCAGTACTTC
.,TRBV7-9,.,TRBJ2-1,CASSQHGVASSSEQFF,TGTGCCAGCAGCCAACACGGGGTGGCGTCCTCCAGTGAGCAGTTCTTC
.,TRBV3-1,.,TRBJ2-7,CASSHLTLTGYEQYF,TGTGCCAGCAGCCATCTAACCCTGACTGGGTACGAGCAGTACTTC
TRBD1,TRBV9,few,TRBJ2-7,CASSVYRDRITYEQYF,TGTGCCAGCAGCGTATATCGGGACAGGATCACCTACGAGCAGTACTTC